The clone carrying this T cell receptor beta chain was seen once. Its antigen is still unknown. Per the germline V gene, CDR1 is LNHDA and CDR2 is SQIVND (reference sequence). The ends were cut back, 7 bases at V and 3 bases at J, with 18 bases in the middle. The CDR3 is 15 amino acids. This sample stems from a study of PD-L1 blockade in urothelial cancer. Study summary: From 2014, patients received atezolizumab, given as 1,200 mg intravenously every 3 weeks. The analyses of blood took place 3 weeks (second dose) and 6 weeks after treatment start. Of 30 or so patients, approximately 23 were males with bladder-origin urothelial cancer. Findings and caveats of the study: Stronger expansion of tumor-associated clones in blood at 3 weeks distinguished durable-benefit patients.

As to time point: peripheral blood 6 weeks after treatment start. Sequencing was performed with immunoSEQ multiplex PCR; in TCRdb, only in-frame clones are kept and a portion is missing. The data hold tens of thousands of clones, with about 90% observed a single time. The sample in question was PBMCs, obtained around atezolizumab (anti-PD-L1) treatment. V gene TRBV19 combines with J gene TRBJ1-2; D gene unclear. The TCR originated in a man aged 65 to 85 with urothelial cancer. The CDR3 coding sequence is TGTGCCAGTAAATCCGGGGTGGGCAGTTACTATGGCTACACCTTC. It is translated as CASKSGVGSYYGYTF.